This T cell receptor (beta chain) was sequenced during a study of CD8 T cells in ankylosing spondylitis. Whole-study findings and limits: In synovial fluid and blood from reactive arthritis, some motif variants were previously reported. Characteristic of ankylosing spondylitis blood, it appeared, was a TCR beta motif comprising about eight highly homologous variants.

This clonotype was counted many times. Its antigen is undetermined. Library preparation for TCR beta used quantitative 5'-RACE with molecular barcodes. TCRdb re-called the 5' RACE reads through MiXCR, storing one row per CDR3 protein. This sample carries 350,000 or so distinct CDR3 sequences, around 10% of them seen once, and the ten largest clones take more than 7%. The CDR3 extends over 13 amino acids. Germline values: CDR1 SGHTA, CDR2 FQGTGA. The V gene lost 3 bases and the J gene lost 4 bases, with 7 bases spanning the gap. This clonotype was sampled from a female donor with ankylosing spondylitis or in good health (not recorded which). Sequencing was carried out using blood, either unsorted or a sorted T cell fraction (not recorded which). This chain links TRBV7-3 with TRBJ1-5; unclear D gene. The CDR3 region has the DNA TGTGCCAGCAGCTTTACTGGAAATCAGCCCCAGCATTTT. Translated, it gives CASSFTGNQPQHF.